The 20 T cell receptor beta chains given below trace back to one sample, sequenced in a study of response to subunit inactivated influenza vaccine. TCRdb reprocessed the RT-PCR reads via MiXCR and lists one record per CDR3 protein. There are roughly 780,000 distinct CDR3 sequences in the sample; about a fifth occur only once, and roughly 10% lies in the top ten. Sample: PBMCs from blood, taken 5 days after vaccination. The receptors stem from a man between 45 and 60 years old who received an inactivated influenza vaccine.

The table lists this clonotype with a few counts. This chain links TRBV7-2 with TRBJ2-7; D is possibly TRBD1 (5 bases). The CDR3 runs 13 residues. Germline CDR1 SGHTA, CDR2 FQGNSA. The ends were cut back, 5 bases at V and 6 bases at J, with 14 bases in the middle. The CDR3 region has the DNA TGTGCCAGCAGCCTTAGACAGCAACCCGAGCAGTACTTC. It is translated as CASSLRQQPEQYF. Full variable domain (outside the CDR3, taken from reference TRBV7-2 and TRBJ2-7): GAGVSQSPSNKVTEKGKDVELRCDPISGHTALYWYRQSLGQGLEFLIYFQGNSAPDKSGLPSDRFSAERTGGSVSTLTIQRTQQEDSAVYLCASSLRQQPEQYFGPGTRLTVT.

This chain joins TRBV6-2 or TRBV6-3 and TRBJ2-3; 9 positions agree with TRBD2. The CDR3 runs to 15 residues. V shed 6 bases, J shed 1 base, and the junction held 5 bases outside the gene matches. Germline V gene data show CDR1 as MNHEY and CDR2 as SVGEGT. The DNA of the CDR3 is TGTGCCAGCAGCCAGCGGGAGGCCGGCACAGATACGCAGTATTTT. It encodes CASSQREAGTDTQYF.

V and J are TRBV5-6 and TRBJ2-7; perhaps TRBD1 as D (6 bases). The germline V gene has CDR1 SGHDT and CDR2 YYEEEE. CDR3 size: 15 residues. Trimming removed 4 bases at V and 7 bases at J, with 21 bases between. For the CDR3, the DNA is TGTGCCAGCAGCGGACGGACAGACCCAGCTTTGGAGCAGTACTTC. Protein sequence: CASSGRTDPALEQYF.

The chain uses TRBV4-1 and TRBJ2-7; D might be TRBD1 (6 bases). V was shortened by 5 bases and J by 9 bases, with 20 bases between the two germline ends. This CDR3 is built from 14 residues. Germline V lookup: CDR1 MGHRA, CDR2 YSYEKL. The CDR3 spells CASSGRDTSFGQYF. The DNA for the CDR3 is TGCGCCAGCAGCGGTCGGGACACCTCCTTCGGGCAGTACTTC.

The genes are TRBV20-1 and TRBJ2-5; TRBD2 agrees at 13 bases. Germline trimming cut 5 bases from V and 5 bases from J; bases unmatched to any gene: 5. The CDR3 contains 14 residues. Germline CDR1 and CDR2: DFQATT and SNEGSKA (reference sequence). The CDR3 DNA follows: TGCAGTGCTTGCCGGACTAGCGGGAGTGAGACCCAGTACTTC. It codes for CSACRTSGSETQYF.

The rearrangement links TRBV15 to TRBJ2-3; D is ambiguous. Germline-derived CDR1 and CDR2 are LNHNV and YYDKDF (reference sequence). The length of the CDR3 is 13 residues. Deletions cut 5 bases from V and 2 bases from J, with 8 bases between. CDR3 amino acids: CATSRSFTDTQYF. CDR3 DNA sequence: TGTGCCACCAGCCGCAGCTTCACAGATACGCAGTATTTT.

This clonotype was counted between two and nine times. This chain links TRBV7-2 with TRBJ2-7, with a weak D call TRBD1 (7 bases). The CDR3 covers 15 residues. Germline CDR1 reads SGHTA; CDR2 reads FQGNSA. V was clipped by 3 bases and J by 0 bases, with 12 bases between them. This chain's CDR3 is CASSFVQGGSYEQYF. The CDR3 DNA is TGTGCCAGCAGCTTTGTTCAGGGGGGCTCCTACGAGCAGTACTTC.

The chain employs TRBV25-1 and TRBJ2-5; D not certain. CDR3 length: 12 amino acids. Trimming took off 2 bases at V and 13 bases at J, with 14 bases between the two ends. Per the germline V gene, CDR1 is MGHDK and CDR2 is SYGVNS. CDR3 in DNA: TGTGCCAGCAGTGAACGTCTAAGTCGGGTGTACTTC. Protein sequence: CASSERLSRVYF.

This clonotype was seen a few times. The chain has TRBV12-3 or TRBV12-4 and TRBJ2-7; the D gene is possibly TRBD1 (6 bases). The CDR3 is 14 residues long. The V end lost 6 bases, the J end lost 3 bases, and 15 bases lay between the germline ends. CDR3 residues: CASSPPGQLYEQYF. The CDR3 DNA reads TGTGCCAGCAGCCCACCGGGACAACTCTACGAGCAGTACTTC.

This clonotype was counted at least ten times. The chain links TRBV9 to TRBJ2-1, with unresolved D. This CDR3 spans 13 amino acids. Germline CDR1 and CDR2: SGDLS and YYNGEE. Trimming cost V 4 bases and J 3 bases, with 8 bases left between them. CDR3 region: CASSRTDYNEQFF. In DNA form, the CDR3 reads TGTGCCAGCAGCAGGACGGACTACAATGAGCAGTTCTTC.

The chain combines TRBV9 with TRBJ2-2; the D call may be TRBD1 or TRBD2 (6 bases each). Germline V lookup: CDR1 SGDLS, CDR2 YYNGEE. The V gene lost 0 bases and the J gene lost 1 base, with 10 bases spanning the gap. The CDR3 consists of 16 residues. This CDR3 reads CASSVVGGRNTGELFF. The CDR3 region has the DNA TGTGCCAGCAGCGTAGTGGGGGGCCGGAACACCGGGGAGCTGTTTTTT.

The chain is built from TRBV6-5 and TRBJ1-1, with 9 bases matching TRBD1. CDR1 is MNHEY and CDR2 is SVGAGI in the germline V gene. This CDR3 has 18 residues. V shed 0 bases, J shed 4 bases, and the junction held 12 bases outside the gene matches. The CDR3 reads CASSYSRTGVPSSTEAFF. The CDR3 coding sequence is TGTGCCAGCAGTTACTCCCGGACAGGGGTACCCTCGAGCACTGAAGCTTTCTTT.

This CDR3 reads CASSLAWQGGADTQYF. For the CDR3, the DNA is TGTGCCAGCAGCTTAGCGTGGCAGGGTGGTGCAGATACGCAGTATTTT. The chain links TRBV11-2 to TRBJ2-3; D may be TRBD1 (5 bases). Deletions cut 1 base from V and 4 bases from J, with 15 bases between. From germline, CDR1 is SGHAT and CDR2 FQNNGV. CDR3 length equals 16 residues.

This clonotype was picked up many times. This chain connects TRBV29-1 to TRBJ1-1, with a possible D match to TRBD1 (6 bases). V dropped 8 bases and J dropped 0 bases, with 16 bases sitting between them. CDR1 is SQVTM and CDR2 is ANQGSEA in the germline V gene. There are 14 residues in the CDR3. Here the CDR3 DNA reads TGCAGCCCGGGGGGCGAGACAGTGAACACTGAAGCTTTCTTT. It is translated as CSPGGETVNTEAFF.

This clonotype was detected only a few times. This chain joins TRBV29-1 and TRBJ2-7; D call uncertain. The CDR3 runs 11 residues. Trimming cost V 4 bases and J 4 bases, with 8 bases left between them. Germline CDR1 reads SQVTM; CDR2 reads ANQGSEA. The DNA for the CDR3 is TGCAGCGTTGTGTCAGGTTACGAGCAGTACTTC. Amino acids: CSVVSGYEQYF.

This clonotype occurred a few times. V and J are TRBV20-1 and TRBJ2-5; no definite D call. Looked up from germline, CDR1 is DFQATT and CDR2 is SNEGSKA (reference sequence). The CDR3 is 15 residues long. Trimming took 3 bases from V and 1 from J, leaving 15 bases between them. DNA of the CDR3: TGCAGTGCTAGTGGGGTCCGGACGGGCCAAGAGACCCAGTACTTC. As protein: CSASGVRTGQETQYF.

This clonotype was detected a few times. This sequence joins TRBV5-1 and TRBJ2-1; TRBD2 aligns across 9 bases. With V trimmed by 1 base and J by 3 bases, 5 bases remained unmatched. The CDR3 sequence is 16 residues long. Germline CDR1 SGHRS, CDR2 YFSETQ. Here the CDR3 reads CASSLMGLADYNEQFF. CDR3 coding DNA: TGCGCCAGCAGCTTGATGGGACTAGCAGACTACAATGAGCAGTTCTTC.

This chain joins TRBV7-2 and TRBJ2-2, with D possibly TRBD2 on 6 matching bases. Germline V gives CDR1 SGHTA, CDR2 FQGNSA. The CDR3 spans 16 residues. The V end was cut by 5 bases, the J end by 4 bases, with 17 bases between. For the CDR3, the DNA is TGTGCCAGCAGCATAAGCCCGCGACTAGTCACCGGGGAGCTGTTTTTT. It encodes CASSISPRLVTGELFF.

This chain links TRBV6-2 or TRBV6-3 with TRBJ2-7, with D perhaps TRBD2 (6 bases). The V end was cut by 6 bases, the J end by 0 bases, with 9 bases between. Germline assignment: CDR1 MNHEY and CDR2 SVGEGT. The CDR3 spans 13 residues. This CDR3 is CASSPDYSYEQYF. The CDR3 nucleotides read TGTGCCAGCAGCCCGGACTACTCCTACGAGCAGTACTTC.

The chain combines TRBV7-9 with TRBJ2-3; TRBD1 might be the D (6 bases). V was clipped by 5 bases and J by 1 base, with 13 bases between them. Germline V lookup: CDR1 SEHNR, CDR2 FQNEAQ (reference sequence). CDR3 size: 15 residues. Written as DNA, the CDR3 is TGTGCCAGCAGCACCCCACAGGGAGGCACAGATACGCAGTATTTT. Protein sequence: CASSTPQGGTDTQYF.